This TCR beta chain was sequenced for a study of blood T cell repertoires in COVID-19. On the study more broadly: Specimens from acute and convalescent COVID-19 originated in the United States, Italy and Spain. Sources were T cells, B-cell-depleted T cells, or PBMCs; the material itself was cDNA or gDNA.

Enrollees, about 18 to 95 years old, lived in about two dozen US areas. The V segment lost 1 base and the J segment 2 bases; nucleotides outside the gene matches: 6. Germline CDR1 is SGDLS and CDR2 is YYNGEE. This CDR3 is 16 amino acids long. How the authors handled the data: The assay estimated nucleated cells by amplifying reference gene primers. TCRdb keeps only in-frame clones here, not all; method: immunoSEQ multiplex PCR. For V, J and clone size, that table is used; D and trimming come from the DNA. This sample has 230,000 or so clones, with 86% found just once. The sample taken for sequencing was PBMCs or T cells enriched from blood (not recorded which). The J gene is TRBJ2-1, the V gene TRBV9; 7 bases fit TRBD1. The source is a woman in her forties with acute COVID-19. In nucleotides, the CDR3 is TGTGCCAGCAGCGTACGATCGGGACAGCCCTACAATGAGCAGTTCTTC. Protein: CASSVRSGQPYNEQFF.